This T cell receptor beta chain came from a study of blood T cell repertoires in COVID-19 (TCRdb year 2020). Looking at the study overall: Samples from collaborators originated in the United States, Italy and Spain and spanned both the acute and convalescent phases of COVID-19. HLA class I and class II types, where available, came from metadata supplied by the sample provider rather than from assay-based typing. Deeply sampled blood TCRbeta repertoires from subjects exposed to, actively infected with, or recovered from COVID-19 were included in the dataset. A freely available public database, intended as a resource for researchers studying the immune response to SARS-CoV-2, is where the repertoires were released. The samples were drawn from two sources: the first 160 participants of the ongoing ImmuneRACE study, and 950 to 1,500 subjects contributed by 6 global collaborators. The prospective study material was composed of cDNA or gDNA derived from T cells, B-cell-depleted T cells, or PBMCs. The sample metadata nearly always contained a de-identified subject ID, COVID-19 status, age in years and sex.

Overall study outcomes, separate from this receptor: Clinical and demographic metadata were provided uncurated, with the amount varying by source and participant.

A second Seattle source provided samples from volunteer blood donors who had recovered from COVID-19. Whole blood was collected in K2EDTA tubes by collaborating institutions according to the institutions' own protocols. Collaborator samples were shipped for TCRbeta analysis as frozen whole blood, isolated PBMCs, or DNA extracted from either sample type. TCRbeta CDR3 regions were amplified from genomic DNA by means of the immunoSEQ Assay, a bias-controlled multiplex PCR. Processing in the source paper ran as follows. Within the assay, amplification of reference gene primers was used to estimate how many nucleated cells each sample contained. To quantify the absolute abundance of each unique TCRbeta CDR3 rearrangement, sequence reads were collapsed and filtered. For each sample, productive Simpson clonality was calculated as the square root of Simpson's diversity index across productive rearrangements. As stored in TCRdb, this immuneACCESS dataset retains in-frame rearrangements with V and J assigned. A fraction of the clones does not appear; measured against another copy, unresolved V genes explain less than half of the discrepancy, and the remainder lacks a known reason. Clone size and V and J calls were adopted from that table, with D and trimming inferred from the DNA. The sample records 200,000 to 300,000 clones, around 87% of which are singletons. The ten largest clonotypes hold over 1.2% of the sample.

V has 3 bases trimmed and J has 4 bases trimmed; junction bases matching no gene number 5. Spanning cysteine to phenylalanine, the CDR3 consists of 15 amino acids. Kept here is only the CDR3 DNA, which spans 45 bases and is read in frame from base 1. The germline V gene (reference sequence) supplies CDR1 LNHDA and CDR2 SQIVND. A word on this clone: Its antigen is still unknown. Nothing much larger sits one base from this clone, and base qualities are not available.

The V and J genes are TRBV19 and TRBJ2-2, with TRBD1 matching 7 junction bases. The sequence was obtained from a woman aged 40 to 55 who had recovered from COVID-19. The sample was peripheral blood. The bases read TGTGCCAGTAGTATGGCGGCAGGGGGCACCGGGGAGCTGTTTTTT. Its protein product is CASSMAAGGTGELFF.